This T cell receptor (beta chain) was retrieved from a study of T cell repertoires in aging, cancer and after chemotherapy. Multiplex touch-down PCR with TRB-A/B primers amplified rearranged V-D-J TRB sequences. TCRdb analysed the multiplex PCR reads with MiXCR anew, one entry per CDR3 protein. The table has 9,500 or so distinct CDR3 sequences, 30% to 35% seen once. This clonotype has a handful of counts. Peripheral blood genomic DNA, not sorted cells or RNA, was the template. This CDR3 has 14 residues. V was cut by 2 bases and J by 2 bases, with 12 bases left in between. CDR1 is GTSNPN, CDR2 SVGIG, per germline (reference sequence).

This clonotype was obtained from a human donor in good health. The V and J genes are TRBV30 and TRBJ1-2; D unresolved. The sequenced material came from blood. The CDR3 nucleotides read TGTGCCTGGAGTCAGTATCGGACCAACTATGGCTACACCTTC. This codes for CAWSQYRTNYGYTF.